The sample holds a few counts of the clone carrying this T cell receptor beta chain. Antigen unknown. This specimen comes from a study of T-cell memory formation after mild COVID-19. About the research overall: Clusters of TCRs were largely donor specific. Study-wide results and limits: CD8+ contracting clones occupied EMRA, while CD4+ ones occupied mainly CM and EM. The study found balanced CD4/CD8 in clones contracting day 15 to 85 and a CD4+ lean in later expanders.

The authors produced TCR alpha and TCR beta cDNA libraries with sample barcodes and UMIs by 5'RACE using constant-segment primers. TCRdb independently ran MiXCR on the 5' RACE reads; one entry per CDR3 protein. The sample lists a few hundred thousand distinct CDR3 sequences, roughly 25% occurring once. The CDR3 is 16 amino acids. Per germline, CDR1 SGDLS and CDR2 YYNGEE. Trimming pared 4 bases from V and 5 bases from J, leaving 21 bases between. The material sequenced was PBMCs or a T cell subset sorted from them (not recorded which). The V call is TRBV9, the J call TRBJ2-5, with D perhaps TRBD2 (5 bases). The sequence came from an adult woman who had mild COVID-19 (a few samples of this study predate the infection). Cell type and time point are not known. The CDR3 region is CASSLTPGGGFETQYF. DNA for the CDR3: TGTGCCAGCAGCCTAACTCCCGGAGGTGGGTTTGAGACCCAGTACTTC.